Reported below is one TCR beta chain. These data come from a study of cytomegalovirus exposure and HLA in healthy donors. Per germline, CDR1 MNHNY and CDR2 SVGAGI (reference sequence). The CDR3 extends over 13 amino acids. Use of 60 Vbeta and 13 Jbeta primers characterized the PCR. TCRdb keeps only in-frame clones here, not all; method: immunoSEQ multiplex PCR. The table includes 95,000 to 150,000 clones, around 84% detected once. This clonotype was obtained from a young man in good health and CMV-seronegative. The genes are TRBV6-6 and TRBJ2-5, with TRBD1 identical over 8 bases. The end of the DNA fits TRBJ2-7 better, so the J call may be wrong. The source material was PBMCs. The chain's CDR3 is CASRGQVTYEQYF. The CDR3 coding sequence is TGTGCCAGCAGGGGACAGGTGACCTACGAGCAGTACTTC.